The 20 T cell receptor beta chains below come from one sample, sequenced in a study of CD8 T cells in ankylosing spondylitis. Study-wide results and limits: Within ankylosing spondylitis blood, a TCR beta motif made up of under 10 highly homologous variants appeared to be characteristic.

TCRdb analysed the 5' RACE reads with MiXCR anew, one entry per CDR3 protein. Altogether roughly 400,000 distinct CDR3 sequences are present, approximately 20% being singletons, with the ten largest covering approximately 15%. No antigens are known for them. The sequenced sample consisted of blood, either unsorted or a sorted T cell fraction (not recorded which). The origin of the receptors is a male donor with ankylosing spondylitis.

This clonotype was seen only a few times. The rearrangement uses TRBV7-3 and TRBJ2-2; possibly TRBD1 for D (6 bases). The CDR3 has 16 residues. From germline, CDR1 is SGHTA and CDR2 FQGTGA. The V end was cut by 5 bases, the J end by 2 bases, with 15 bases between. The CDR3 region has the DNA TGTGCCAGCAGCACCTCAGGGACATATAACACCGGGGAGCTGTTTTTT. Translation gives CASSTSGTYNTGELFF.

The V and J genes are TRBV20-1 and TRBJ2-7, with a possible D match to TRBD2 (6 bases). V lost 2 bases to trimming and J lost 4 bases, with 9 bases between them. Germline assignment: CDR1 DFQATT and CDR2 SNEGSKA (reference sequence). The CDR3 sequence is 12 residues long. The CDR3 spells CSARKTSYEQYF. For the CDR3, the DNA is TGCAGTGCTAGAAAGACTAGTTACGAGCAGTACTTC.

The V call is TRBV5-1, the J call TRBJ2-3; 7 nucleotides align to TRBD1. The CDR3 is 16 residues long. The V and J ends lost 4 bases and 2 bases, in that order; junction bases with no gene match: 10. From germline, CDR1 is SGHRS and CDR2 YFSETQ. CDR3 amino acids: CASSPRWQGVTDTQYF. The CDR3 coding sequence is TGCGCCAGCAGCCCCCGTTGGCAGGGGGTCACAGATACGCAGTATTTT.

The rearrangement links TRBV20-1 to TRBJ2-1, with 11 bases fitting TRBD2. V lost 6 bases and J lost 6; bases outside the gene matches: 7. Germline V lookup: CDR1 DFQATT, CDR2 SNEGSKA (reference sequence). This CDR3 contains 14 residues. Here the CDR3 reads CSAIAGGEGNEQFF. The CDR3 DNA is TGCAGTGCGATAGCGGGAGGGGAGGGCAATGAGCAGTTCTTC.

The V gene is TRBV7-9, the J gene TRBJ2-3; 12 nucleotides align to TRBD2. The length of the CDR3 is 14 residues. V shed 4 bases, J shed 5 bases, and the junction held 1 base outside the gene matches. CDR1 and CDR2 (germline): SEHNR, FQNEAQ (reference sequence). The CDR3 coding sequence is TGTGCCAGCAGCTCTAGCGGGAGGGGAGATACGCAGTATTTT. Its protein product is CASSSSGRGDTQYF.

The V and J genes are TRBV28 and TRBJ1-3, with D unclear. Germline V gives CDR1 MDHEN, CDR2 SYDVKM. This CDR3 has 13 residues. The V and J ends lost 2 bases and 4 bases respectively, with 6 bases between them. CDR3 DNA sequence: TGTGCCAGCAGTTTACCGGAGGGAAACACCATATATTTT. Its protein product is CASSLPEGNTIYF.

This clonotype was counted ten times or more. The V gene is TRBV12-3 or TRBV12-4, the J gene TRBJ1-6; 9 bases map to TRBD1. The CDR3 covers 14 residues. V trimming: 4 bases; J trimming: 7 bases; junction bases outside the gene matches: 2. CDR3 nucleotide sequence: TGTGCCAGCAGTTCACAGGGGGCGAATTCACCCCTCCACTTT. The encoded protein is CASSSQGANSPLHF.

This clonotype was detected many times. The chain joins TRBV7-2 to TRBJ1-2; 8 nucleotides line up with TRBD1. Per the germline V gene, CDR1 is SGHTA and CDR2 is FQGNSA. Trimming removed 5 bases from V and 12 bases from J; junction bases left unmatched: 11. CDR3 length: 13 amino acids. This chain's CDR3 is CASSPNRGMKNTF. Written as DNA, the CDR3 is TGTGCCAGCAGCCCGAACAGGGGGATGAAGAACACCTTC.

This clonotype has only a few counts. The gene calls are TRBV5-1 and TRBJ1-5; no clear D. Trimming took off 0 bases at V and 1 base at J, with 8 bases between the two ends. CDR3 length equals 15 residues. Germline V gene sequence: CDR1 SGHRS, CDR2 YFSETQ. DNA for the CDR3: TGCGCCAGCAGCTTGGATCCCGGGAGCAATCAGCCCCAGCATTTT. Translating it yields CASSLDPGSNQPQHF.

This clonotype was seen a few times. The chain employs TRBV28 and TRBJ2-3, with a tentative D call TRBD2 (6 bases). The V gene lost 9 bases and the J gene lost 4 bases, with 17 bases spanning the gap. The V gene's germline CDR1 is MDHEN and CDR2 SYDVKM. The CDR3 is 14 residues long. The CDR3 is CASATGPSADTQYF. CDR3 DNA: TGTGCCAGTGCCACGGGACCTAGCGCAGATACGCAGTATTTT.

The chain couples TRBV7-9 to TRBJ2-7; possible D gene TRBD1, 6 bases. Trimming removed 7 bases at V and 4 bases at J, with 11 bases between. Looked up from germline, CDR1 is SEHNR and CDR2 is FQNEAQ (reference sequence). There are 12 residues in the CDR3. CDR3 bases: TGTGCCAGCAACCAAGGGGGTTACGAGCAGTACTTC. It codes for CASNQGGYEQYF.

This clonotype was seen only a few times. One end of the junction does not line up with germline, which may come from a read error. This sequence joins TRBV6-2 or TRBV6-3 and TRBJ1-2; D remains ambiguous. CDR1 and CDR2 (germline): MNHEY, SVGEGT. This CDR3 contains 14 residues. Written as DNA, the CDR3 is TGTGTCAGCACCCAAGGGTATTCTAACTATGGCTACACCTTC. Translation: CVSTQGYSNYGYTF.

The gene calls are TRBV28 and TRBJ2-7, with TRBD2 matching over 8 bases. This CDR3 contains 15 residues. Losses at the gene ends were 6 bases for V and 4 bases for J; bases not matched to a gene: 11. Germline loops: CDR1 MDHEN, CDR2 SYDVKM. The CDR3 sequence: CASSRGGAIQYEQYF. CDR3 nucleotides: TGTGCCAGCAGCCGGGGGGGGGCAATCCAATACGAGCAGTACTTC.

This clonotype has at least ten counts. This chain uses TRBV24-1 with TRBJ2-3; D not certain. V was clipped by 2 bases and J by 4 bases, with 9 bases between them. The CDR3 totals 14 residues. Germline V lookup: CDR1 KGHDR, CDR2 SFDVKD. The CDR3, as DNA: TGTGCCACCAGTGATTGGGAAATGGCAGATACGCAGTATTTT. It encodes CATSDWEMADTQYF.

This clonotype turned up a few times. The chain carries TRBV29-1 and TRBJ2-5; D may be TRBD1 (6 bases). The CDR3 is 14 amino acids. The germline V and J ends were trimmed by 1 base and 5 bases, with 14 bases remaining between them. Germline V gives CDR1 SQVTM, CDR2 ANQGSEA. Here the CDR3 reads CSVEVVRGLETQYF. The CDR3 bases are TGCAGCGTTGAAGTTGTCAGGGGTTTGGAGACCCAGTACTTC.

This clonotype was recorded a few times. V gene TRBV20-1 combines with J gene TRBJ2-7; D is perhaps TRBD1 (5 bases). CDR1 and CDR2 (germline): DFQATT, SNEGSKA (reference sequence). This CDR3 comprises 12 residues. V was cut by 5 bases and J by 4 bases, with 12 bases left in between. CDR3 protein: CSAGIGVYEQYF. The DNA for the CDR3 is TGCAGTGCTGGAATAGGGGTTTACGAGCAGTACTTC.

CDR3 in DNA: TGTGCCAGCAGCGTTCGAGCCAGGGGCAATCAGCCCCAGCATTTT. Translating gives CASSVRARGNQPQHF. The rearrangement joins TRBV2 to TRBJ1-5; weak D call: TRBD1 (5 bases). Trimming shortened V by 6 bases and J by 2 bases, and 14 bases separated the two germline ends. From germline, CDR1 is SNHLY and CDR2 FYNNEI. The CDR3 length is 15 residues.

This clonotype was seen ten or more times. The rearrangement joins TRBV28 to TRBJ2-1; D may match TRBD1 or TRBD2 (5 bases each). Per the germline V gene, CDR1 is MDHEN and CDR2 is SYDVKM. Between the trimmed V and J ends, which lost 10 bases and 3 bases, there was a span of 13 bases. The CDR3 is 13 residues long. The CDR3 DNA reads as TGTGCCACCCAGGGCGGGTTCTACAATGAGCAGTTCTTC. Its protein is CATQGGFYNEQFF.

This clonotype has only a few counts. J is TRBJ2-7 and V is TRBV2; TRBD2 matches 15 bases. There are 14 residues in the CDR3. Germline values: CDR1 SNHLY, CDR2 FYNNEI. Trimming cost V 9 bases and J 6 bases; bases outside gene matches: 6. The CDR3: CASGTSGGKLEQYF. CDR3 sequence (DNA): TGTGCCAGTGGGACTAGCGGGGGGAAACTCGAGCAGTACTTC.

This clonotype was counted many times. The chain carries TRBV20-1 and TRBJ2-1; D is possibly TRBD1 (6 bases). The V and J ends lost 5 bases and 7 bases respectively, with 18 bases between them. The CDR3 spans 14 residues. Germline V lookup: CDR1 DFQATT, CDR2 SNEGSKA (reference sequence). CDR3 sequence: CSAEARGSGNEQFF. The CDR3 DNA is TGCAGTGCTGAGGCCAGGGGTTCTGGGAATGAGCAGTTCTTC.